Only a few counts were recorded for the clone carrying this T cell receptor (beta chain). Its antigen is as yet unknown. The study sequenced cultured CD4+ T cell DNA using the Oncomine TCR Beta short-read assay. TCRdb used MiXCR to reprocess the PCR reads, holding one entry per CDR3 protein. The table has roughly 9,000 distinct CDR3 sequences, 59% seen once; the top ten hold about 25%. The entry originates in a study of vaccination and CD4 T cells after COVID-19. Germline lookup yields CDR1 DFQATT and CDR2 SNEGSKA (reference sequence). V lost 3 bases, J lost 2 bases, and 2 bases stayed unmatched. The CDR3 spans 13 residues. Study outcomes and limitations: Among reactive clones from convalescent patients, a median roughly 86% appeared only post-vaccination. Early post-infection timepoints were missing, and relatively few convalescent patients were studied.

Treatment in this sample: 10-day PBMC culture with coronavirus spike peptide pools or control peptides (ViraFEST assay). The receptor was isolated from a human donor who had recovered from COVID-19. Sample: CD4+ T cells from blood, cultured in vitro. The genes are TRBV20-1 and TRBJ2-7; 9 bases align to TRBD2. The CDR3 spells CSARGLAAYEQYF. The CDR3 DNA follows: TGCAGTGCTAGGGGACTAGCAGCCTACGAGCAGTACTTC.